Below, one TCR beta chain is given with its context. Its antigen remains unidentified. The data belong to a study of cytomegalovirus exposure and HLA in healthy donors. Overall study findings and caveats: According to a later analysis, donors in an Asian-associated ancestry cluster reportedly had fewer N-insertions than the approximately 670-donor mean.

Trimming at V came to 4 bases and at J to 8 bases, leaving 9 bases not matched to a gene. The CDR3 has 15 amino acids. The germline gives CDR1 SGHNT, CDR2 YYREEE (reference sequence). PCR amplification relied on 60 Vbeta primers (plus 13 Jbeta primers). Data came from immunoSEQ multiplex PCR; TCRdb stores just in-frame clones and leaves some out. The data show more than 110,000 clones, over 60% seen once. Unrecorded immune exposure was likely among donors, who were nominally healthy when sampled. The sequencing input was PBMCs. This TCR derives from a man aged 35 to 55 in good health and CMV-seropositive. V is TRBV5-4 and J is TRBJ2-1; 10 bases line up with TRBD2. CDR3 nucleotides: TGTGCCAGCAGCGATCCAGCGGGAGGGCTGTATGAGCAGTTCTTC. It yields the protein CASSDPAGGLYEQFF.